This passage covers 14 T cell receptor beta chains from one sample sequenced in a study of beta chain features in type 1 diabetes. Study-wide results and caveats: Across all four CD4+ subsets, people with type 1 diabetes showed modestly shorter TCRB CDR3s.

Antigens of these TCRs are unknown. What was sequenced were expressed TCRB transcripts, since all of the isolated RNA had been reverse transcribed. TCRdb keeps only in-frame clones here, not all; method: immunoSEQ multiplex PCR. Here the sample spans 640,000 or so clones, about 14% being singletons. Sequences were obtained from naive CD4+ T cells from blood. The receptor source for this set is a man aged 18-30 years with type 1 diabetes.

The gene calls are TRBV21-1 and TRBJ2-1; TRBD1 is the table's D call, not checked against the DNA. TRBV21-1 is recorded as a pseudogene. The CDR3 contains 17 residues. DNA for the CDR3: TGTGCCAGCAGCACCAGATCCGGGACAGTCCATGACAATGAGCAGTTCTTC. It encodes CASSTRSGTVHDNEQFF.

In its sample, this clone was seen a few times. The rearrangement links TRBV29-1 to TRBJ2-3; no definite D call. The CDR3 covers 13 residues. Germline V gene data show CDR1 as SQVTM and CDR2 as ANQGSEA. The ends were cut back, 6 bases at V and 4 bases at J, with 14 bases in the middle. This chain's CDR3 is CSVAYSRADTQYF. CDR3 bases: TGCAGCGTGGCGTATAGCCGCGCAGATACGCAGTATTTT.

The gene calls are TRBV27 and TRBJ2-1, with D possibly being TRBD2 (5 bases). Germline CDR1 is MNHEY and CDR2 is SMNVEV (reference sequence). V was clipped by 4 bases and J by 7 bases, with 20 bases between them. The CDR3 is 16 residues long. The CDR3 region is CASSSPRAELYNEQFF. CDR3 DNA: TGTGCCAGCAGTTCACCCCGAGCGGAACTGTATAATGAGCAGTTCTTC.

In its sample, this clone was seen a few times. J is TRBJ2-4 and V is TRBV9; no definite D call. V was trimmed by 4 bases and J by 0 bases, leaving 11 bases between them. The CDR3 length is 15 residues. The germline CDR1 and CDR2 sequences are SGDLS and YYNGEE. DNA of the CDR3: TGTGCCAGCAGCCCAGGCACAGAAGCCAAAAACATTCAGTACTTC. Translated: CASSPGTEAKNIQYF.

V is TRBV19 and J is TRBJ1-1, with 7 positions matching TRBD1. CDR3 length: 11 residues. With V trimmed by 11 bases and J by 3 bases, 3 bases remained unmatched. Germline V gene data show CDR1 as LNHDA and CDR2 as SQIVND (reference sequence). CDR3 sequence: CAAQGYTEAFF. The CDR3 DNA is TGTGCCGCACAGGGGTACACTGAAGCTTTCTTT.

This clone was counted between two and nine times. The chain links TRBV28 to TRBJ1-5; D not certain. CDR3 size: 16 residues. Per the germline V gene, CDR1 is MDHEN and CDR2 is SYDVKM. Trimming removed 6 bases at V and 0 bases at J, with 15 bases between. The CDR3 coding sequence is TGTGCCAGCAGCCTTATCGAGGCCTCTAGCAATCAGCCCCAGCATTTT. Amino acid sequence: CASSLIEASSNQPQHF.

This clone showed up just a few times. The genes are TRBV7-9 and TRBJ2-1, with 7 bases fitting TRBD2. This CDR3 is built from 14 residues. Germline-derived CDR1 and CDR2 are SEHNR and FQNEAQ (reference sequence). Trimming at V came to 2 bases and at J to 10 bases, leaving 8 bases not matched to a gene. The CDR3 region is CASSLPPGGYEQFF. The DNA of the CDR3 is TGTGCCAGCAGCTTACCCCCGGGGGGATACGAGCAGTTCTTC.

This clone was detected a few times. The rearrangement uses TRBV9 and TRBJ2-7; tentative D call: TRBD1 (6 bases). Germline CDR1 SGDLS, CDR2 YYNGEE. V lost 2 bases and J 5 bases, leaving 17 bases between the germline ends. The CDR3 sequence is 15 residues long. CDR3 protein: CASSVRDTMSDEQYF. The CDR3 DNA follows: TGTGCCAGCAGCGTTAGGGACACGATGAGCGACGAGCAGTACTTC. Full variable domain (missing parts from reference TRBV9 and TRBJ2-7): DSGVTQTPKHLITATGQRVTLRCSPRSGDLSVYWYQQSLDQGLQFLIQYYNGEERAKGNILERFSAQQFPDLHSELNLSSLELGDSALYFCASSVRDTMSDEQYFGPGTRLTVT.

This clone has only a few counts. The sample holds other DNA sequences that translate to the same CDR3. The chain has TRBV30 and TRBJ2-5; D is ambiguous. The germline CDR1 and CDR2 sequences are GTSNPN and SVGIG (reference sequence). The CDR3 length is 11 residues. V was pared by 0 bases and J by 6 bases, with 5 bases between. For the CDR3, the DNA is TGTGCCTGGAGTGTACGAAAGACCCAGTACTTC. Protein sequence: CAWSVRKTQYF.

This rearrangement joins TRBV30 to TRBJ2-1; D is perhaps TRBD2 (6 bases). CDR1 is GTSNPN, CDR2 SVGIG, per germline (reference sequence). The V end was cut by 5 bases, the J end by 0 bases, with 17 bases between. The CDR3 consists of 16 residues. CDR3 nucleotide sequence: TGTGCCTGGGCCCCCGGGAGCTACGCCTCCTACAATGAGCAGTTCTTC. Protein sequence: CAWAPGSYASYNEQFF. The complete variable domain, with remaining parts taken from reference TRBV30 and TRBJ2-1, reads SQTIHQWPATLVQPVGSPLSLECTVEGTSNPNLYWYRQAAGRGLQLLFYSVGIGQISSEVPQNLSASRPQDRQFILSSKKLLLSDSGFYLCAWAPGSYASYNEQFFGPGTRLTVL.

The chain has TRBV11-3 and TRBJ2-1; a possible D gene is TRBD1 (5 bases). V lost 8 bases to trimming and J lost 0 bases, with 8 bases between them. This CDR3 has 13 residues. Germline CDR1 is SGHNT and CDR2 is YENEEA. CDR3 bases: TGTGCCAGCTCGACAGACTCCTACAATGAGCAGTTCTTC. It is translated as CASSTDSYNEQFF.

This clone has a handful of counts. The chain is built from TRBV4-3 and TRBJ1-4; no clear D. The CDR3 loop spans 12 amino acids. V gave up 2 bases and J gave up 7 bases, with 5 bases separating them. The germline gives CDR1 LGHNA, CDR2 YSLEER. DNA of the CDR3: TGCGCCAGCAGCCAAAGGCCTGAAAAACTGTTTTTT. Translating it yields CASSQRPEKLFF.

The V and J genes are TRBV7-2 and TRBJ2-7; D is undetermined. Germline V gene data show CDR1 as SGHTA and CDR2 as FQGNSA. The CDR3 is made up of 12 amino acids. Trimming shortened V by 5 bases and J by 9 bases, and 14 bases separated the two germline ends. Written as DNA, the CDR3 is TGTGCCAGCAGCCAGATGAACCATCGGCAGTACTTC. As protein: CASSQMNHRQYF.

This clone was picked up a small number of times. CDR3 sequence (DNA): TGTGCCAGCAGTTTTGGCGACGGCTACTATGGCTACACCTTC. This gives the protein CASSFGDGYYGYTF. The J gene is TRBJ1-2, the V gene TRBV28, with D unclear. Germline V gives CDR1 MDHEN, CDR2 SYDVKM. V was shortened by 3 bases and J by 3 bases, with 11 bases between the two germline ends. The CDR3 contains 14 residues.